A selection of T cell receptor beta chains follows, all from one sample in a study of cytomegalovirus exposure and HLA in healthy donors. Generated by immunoSEQ multiplex PCR, the TCRdb table keeps only in-frame clones and is missing some. The sample consists of around 100,000 clones, about 85% of them appearing once. Sequencing was performed on PBMCs. These receptors all come from a female donor in good health and CMV-seropositive. Each CDR3 is given with its conserved first and last residue. D genes are given only for firm matches. A clone size is listed for some rows: how often the clone was seen (once, few, many), or a class if it is expanded.

CDR3 length,J gene,V gene,D gene,clone size,CDR3 protein,CDR3 DNA
14,TRBJ2-2,TRBV9,NA,NA,CASSMEGNTGELFF,TGTGCCAGCAGTATGGAGGGAAACACCGGGGAGCTGTTTTTT
15,TRBJ1-1,TRBV19,NA,NA,CASGISDRIGTEAFF,TGTGCCAGTGGCATCAGCGACAGGATCGGTACTGAAGCTTTCTTT
15,TRBJ2-7,TRBV28,TRBD1,NA,CASSFYTAGQGEQYF,TGTGCCAGCAGTTTCTATACCGCGGGACAGGGTGAGCAGTACTTC
16,TRBJ2-3,TRBV15,TRBD1,NA,CATSRRTGMKTDTQYF,TGTGCCACCAGCAGAAGGACAGGGATGAAGACAGATACGCAGTATTTT
15,TRBJ1-1,TRBV27,TRBD1,few,CASRPNRGWNTEAFF,TGTGCCAGCAGACCCAACAGGGGGTGGAACACTGAAGCTTTCTTT
14,TRBJ2-5,TRBV7-9,TRBD2,NA,CASSPRLAQETQYF,TGTGCCAGCAGCCCCCGACTAGCCCAAGAGACCCAGTACTTC
12,TRBJ2-1,TRBV2,TRBD2,NA,CASMGGVGEQFF,TGTGCCAGCATGGGAGGGGTGGGTGAGCAGTTCTTC
13,TRBJ1-5,TRBV2,TRBD1,NA,CASATGAWEPQHF,TGTGCCAGCGCGACAGGGGCCTGGGAGCCCCAGCATTTT
14,TRBJ1-1,TRBV5-6,NA,NA,CASRAGTTNTEAFF,TGTGCCAGCCGAGCCGGGACAACGAACACTGAAGCTTTCTTT
12,TRBJ2-7,TRBV27,TRBD1,NA,CASRTGYHEQYF,TGTGCCAGCAGGACAGGGTACCACGAGCAGTACTTC
15,TRBJ1-6,TRBV19,NA,NA,CASSIVGGEGSPLHF,TGTGCCAGTAGTATCGTCGGGGGAGAGGGTTCACCCCTCCACTTT
13,TRBJ1-2,TRBV2,NA,once,CASRVDRDYGYTF,TGTGCCAGCAGGGTCGACCGGGACTATGGCTACACCTTC
15,TRBJ2-5,TRBV7-6,TRBD1,NA,CASSLRAGGWETQYF,TGTGCCAGCAGCTTAAGAGCAGGGGGATGGGAGACCCAGTACTTC
18,TRBJ2-3,TRBV11-2,TRBD1,NA,CASSFFVMEQGAGDTQYF,TGTGCCAGCAGCTTTTTTGTGATGGAACAGGGGGCGGGAGATACGCAGTATTTT
19,TRBJ2-6,TRBV7-7,NA,NA,CASSLGPQGIPSGANVLTF,TGTGCCAGCAGCTTAGGTCCCCAGGGCATACCCTCTGGGGCCAACGTCCTGACTTTC
15,TRBJ1-5,TRBV18,TRBD1,NA,CASSPDRGGNQPQHF,TGTGCCAGCTCACCGGACAGGGGGGGCAATCAGCCCCAGCATTTT
15,TRBJ1-6,TRBV6-5,NA,NA,CATRGISSYNSPLHF,TGTGCCACCCGGGGGATAAGCTCCTATAATTCACCCCTCCACTTT
15,TRBJ1-1,TRBV4-1,NA,NA,CASSQVPGGRTEAFF,TGCGCCAGCAGCCAAGTTCCCGGGGGAAGGACTGAAGCTTTCTTT
18,TRBJ2-1,TRBV18,NA,NA,CASSPGVWGRGSRNEQFF,TGTGCCAGCTCCCCTGGGGTATGGGGCAGGGGCTCAAGGAATGAGCAGTTCTTC
13,TRBJ1-1,TRBV5-6,NA,NA,CASSHLEARPAFF,TGTGCCAGCAGCCATCTCGAGGCCCGGCCAGCTTTCTTT
14,TRBJ1-6,TRBV10-1,NA,NA,CASRADISGAPLHF,TGCGCCAGCAGGGCGGACATCTCAGGGGCACCCCTCCACTTT
15,TRBJ2-7,TRBV5-4,TRBD2,NA,CASSLGLAGSYEQYF,TGTGCCAGCAGCTTGGGACTAGCGGGGTCCTACGAGCAGTACTTC
13,TRBJ1-5,TRBV6-1,TRBD1,NA,CASNRGEDQPQHF,TGTGCCAGTAACAGGGGGGAGGATCAGCCCCAGCATTTT
15,TRBJ2-7,TRBV5-1,NA,few,CASSLDRTPPDEQYF,TGCGCCAGCAGCTTGGATAGGACACCCCCAGACGAGCAGTACTTC
14,TRBJ1-2,TRBV14,NA,NA,CASSQGTGSYGYTF,TGTGCCAGCAGCCAAGGAACGGGATCCTATGGCTACACCTTC
16,TRBJ1-1,TRBV9,TRBD1,NA,CASSVDGEGGLTEAFF,TGTGCCAGCAGCGTAGATGGGGAAGGGGGCTTAACTGAAGCTTTCTTT
17,TRBJ1-2,TRBV4-1,NA,NA,CASSQGLTESLFYGYTF,TGCGCCAGCAGCCAAGGGCTGACAGAGTCATTATTCTATGGCTACACCTTC
14,TRBJ1-2,TRBV6-6,TRBD1,NA,CASSLRDRNYGYTF,TGTGCCAGCAGTCTCCGGGACAGGAACTATGGCTACACCTTC
16,TRBJ1-2,TRBV4-1,NA,NA,CASSRTESEPYYGYTF,TGCGCCAGCAGTCGGACAGAATCTGAGCCCTACTATGGCTACACCTTC
18,TRBJ2-3,TRBV5-1,TRBD2,NA,CASAHGRLAGASTDTQYF,TGCGCCAGCGCCCATGGGAGACTAGCGGGAGCTAGCACAGATACGCAGTATTTT